The T cell receptor (beta chain) under discussion was sequenced for a study of beta chain features in type 1 diabetes. On the study more broadly: Healthy donors and patients showed comparable age, gender and cell yields.

Broader study findings: Among type 1 diabetes patients, VDJ junctions had fewer insertions and more deletions.

The CDR3 runs 14 residues. Germline V gives CDR1 LNHDA, CDR2 SQIVND (reference sequence). The V end was cut by 5 bases, the J end by 6 bases, with 14 bases between. Expressed TCRB transcripts were sequenced because the isolated RNA had all been reverse transcribed beforehand. This table comes from immunoSEQ multiplex PCR, and its TCRdb copy is limited to in-frame clones, with some not included. The repertoire consists of 970,000 or so clones, with roughly a sixth occurring once and the leading ten covering around 0.02%. On this clone: Its antigen is not identified.

A single heparinised blood sample, averaging about 120 mL, was obtained per donor. Based on CD45RO/CCR7/CD25/CD127/CD95/CD27, CD4+ regulatory, stem cell-like memory, naive and central memory cells were sorted. The V call is TRBV19, the J call TRBJ1-5, with unresolved D. The TCR was taken from a woman aged 18-29 years in good health. Sequencing input: naive CD4+ T cells from blood. The CDR3 loop reads CASSQERSAQPQHF. The CDR3 region has the DNA TGTGCCAGTAGTCAGGAAAGAAGCGCTCAGCCCCAGCATTTT. Full variable domain (remainder filled in from reference TRBV19 and TRBJ1-5): DGGITQSPKYLFRKEGQNVTLSCEQNLNHDAMYWYRQDPGQGLRLIYYSQIVNDFQKGDIAEGYSVSREKKESFPLTVTSAQKNPTAFYLCASSQERSAQPQHFGDGTRLSIL.